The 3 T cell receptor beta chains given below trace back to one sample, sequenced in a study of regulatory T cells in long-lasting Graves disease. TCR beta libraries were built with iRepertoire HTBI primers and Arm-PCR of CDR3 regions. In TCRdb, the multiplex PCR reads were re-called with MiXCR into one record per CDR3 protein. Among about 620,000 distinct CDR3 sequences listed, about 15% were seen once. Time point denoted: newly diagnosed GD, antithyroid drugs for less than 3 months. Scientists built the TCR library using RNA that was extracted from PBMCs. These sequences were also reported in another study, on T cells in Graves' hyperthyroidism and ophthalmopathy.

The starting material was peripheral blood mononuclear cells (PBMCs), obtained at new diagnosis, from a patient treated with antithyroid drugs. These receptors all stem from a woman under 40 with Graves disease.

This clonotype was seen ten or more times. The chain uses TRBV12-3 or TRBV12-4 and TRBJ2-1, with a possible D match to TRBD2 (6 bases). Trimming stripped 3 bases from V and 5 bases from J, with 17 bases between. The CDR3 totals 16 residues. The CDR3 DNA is TGTGCCAGCAGTTTCTATAAGGGACTCGAGAACAATGAGCAGTTCTTC. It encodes CASSFYKGLENNEQFF.

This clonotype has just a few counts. The CDR3 DNA follows: TGCAGTGCTACGAAGCAGGGGGTCAATGAGCAGTTCTTC. As protein: CSATKQGVNEQFF. The chain links TRBV20-1 to TRBJ2-1, with 7 bases aligning to TRBD1. The CDR3 is 13 amino acids. Germline CDR1 reads DFQATT; CDR2 reads SNEGSKA (reference sequence). V gave up 4 bases and J gave up 6 bases; unmatched junction bases: 6.

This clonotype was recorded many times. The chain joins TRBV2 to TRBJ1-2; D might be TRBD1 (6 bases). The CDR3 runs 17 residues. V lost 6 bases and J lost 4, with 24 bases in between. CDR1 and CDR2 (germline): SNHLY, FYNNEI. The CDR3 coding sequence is TGTGCCAGCAGAGACTCCCGGACAGTTAATTTCTCCTATGGCTACACCTTC. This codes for CASRDSRTVNFSYGYTF.